This TCR beta chain was sequenced during a study of blood T cell repertoires in COVID-19. Across the whole study: T cells, B-cell-depleted T cells, or PBMCs provided the cDNA or gDNA that served as material.

Original handling: Amplified reference gene primers provided the basis for estimating nucleated cell counts. Method: immunoSEQ multiplex PCR; TCRdb's copy keeps in-frame clones and lacks some. That table gives V, J and clone size, and the DNA gave D and trimming. The sample carries over 55,000 clones, around nine tenths recorded once. V lost 12 bases and J lost 2, with 13 bases in between. CDR1 is KGHDR and CDR2 is SFDVKD in the germline V gene. This CDR3 comprises 13 residues. This sequence was found in a woman of 80 years or more with acute or convalescent COVID-19. Input material: peripheral blood. This chain links TRBV24-1 with TRBJ1-5, with a possible D match to TRBD1 (5 bases). The CDR3 DNA follows: TGTGCCTCCCAGGGAAGCGGCAATCAGCCCCAGCATTTT. Its translation is CASQGSGNQPQHF.